Shown below are 20 T cell receptor beta chains from a single sample sequenced in a study of T cells in Graves' hyperthyroidism and ophthalmopathy. Amplification targeted TCR beta CDR3 regions from RNA transcripts. RT-PCR in the first round (using the HTBI primer set) targeted the TCR CDR3. TCRdb used MiXCR to reprocess the multiplex PCR reads, holding one entry per CDR3 protein. The repertoire consists of 90,000 to 120,000 distinct CDR3 sequences, with about a sixth occurring once and the leading ten covering 35% to 45%. The specimen was blood. The receptors stem from a woman between 50 and 59 years old with Graves' hyperthyroidism.

The sample holds many counts of this clonotype. Written as DNA, the CDR3 is TGTGCCAGCACCACGCTGGCAGATAAGGCCTACGAGCAGTACTTC. Its translation: CASTTLADKAYEQYF. The rearrangement links TRBV28 to TRBJ2-7; D is unclear. The germline V gene has CDR1 MDHEN and CDR2 SYDVKM. The CDR3 runs to 15 residues. Trimming pared 7 bases from V and 2 bases from J, leaving 18 bases between.

V is TRBV9 and J is TRBJ2-7; D ambiguous. Germline CDR1 is SGDLS and CDR2 is YYNGEE. V dropped 0 bases and J dropped 0 bases, with 7 bases sitting between them. This CDR3 is 14 amino acids long. CDR3 in amino acids: CASSVDLSSYEQYF. The CDR3 bases are TGTGCCAGCAGCGTAGATCTCAGCTCCTACGAGCAGTACTTC. Full variable domain (remainder filled in from reference TRBV9 and TRBJ2-7): DSGVTQTPKHLITATGQRVTLRCSPRSGDLSVYWYQQSLDQGLQFLIQYYNGEERAKGNILERFSAQQFPDLHSELNLSSLELGDSALYFCASSVDLSSYEQYFGPGTRLTVT.

This clonotype was counted at least ten times. The CDR3 spells CASSLNLYNEQFF. CDR3 DNA: TGCGCCAGCAGCTTGAACTTGTACAATGAGCAGTTCTTC. The chain couples TRBV5-1 to TRBJ2-1; D gene uncertain. The CDR3 length is 13 residues. Germline V gene lookup returns CDR1 SGHRS and CDR2 YFSETQ. V shed 1 base and J shed 4 bases, with 6 bases lying between them.

This clonotype occurred many times. The rearrangement joins TRBV20-1 to TRBJ2-3, with D possibly TRBD1 on 6 matching bases. The germline CDR1 and CDR2 sequences are DFQATT and SNEGSKA (reference sequence). This CDR3 has 14 residues. Deletions cut 6 bases from V and 2 bases from J, with 15 bases between. CDR3 in amino acids: CSAKPDRTTDTQYF. The DNA of the CDR3 is TGCAGTGCAAAACCGGACAGAACCACAGATACGCAGTATTTT.

This clonotype was seen repeatedly, ten times or more. This chain uses TRBV5-6 with TRBJ2-1; tentatively, D is TRBD1 or TRBD2 (5 bases each). The CDR3 totals 15 residues. Germline CDR1 reads SGHDT; CDR2 reads YYEEEE. V shed 4 bases and J shed 0 bases, with 11 bases lying between them. CDR3 sequence: CASSTRGPSYNEQFF. The CDR3 region has the DNA TGTGCCAGCAGCACAAGGGGACCCTCCTACAATGAGCAGTTCTTC.

This clonotype occurred many times. The CDR3 loop is CASSWGSPKETQYF. The CDR3 DNA reads as TGCGCCAGCAGCTGGGGTTCTCCTAAAGAGACCCAGTACTTC. The chain links TRBV5-1 to TRBJ2-5; D is ambiguous. Germline assignment: CDR1 SGHRS and CDR2 YFSETQ. Trimming took 3 bases from V and 3 from J, leaving 12 bases between them. The length of the CDR3 is 14 residues. Full variable domain (rest looked up from reference TRBV5-1 and TRBJ2-5): KAGVTQTPRYLIKTRGQQVTLSCSPISGHRSVSWYQQTPGQGLQFLFEYFSETQRNKGNFPGRFSGRQFSNSRSEMNVSTLELGDSALYLCASSWGSPKETQYFGPGTRLLVL.

This clonotype was seen a few times. The rearrangement joins TRBV14 to TRBJ2-7; 13 positions agree with TRBD2. V gave up 2 bases and J gave up 3 bases; unmatched junction bases: 13. Germline V gene lookup returns CDR1 SGHDN and CDR2 FVKESK. The CDR3 has 19 residues. The CDR3 region has the DNA TGTGCCAGCAGCCAAAGGGTGGCAGGGGGACTAGCGGGAAGCTACGAGCAGTACTTC. Its translation: CASSQRVAGGLAGSYEQYF.

This chain links TRBV4-1 with TRBJ1-2, with 7 bases identical to TRBD1. This CDR3 region has 15 residues. Germline V CDR1 and CDR2: MGHRA, YSYEKL. J gave up 4 bases and V 1 base, and 6 bases lay outside the gene matches. DNA for the CDR3: TGCGCCAGCAGCCAAGTGGGAGGGGGCGGCTATGGCTACACCTTC. This gives the protein CASSQVGGGGYGYTF.

The J gene is TRBJ2-3, the V gene TRBV12-3 or TRBV12-4, with D maybe TRBD1 (6 bases). This CDR3 is 16 amino acids long. V lost 5 bases and J 0 bases, leaving 15 bases between the germline ends. The CDR3 protein is CASSLDRSTSTDTQYF. The CDR3 bases are TGTGCCAGCAGTCTCGACAGGAGTACTAGCACAGATACGCAGTATTTT.

This clonotype has at least ten counts. This chain joins TRBV6-1 and TRBJ1-5; D uncertain. The CDR3 spans 11 residues. V shed 3 bases and J shed 9 bases, with 6 bases lying between them. Germline lookup yields CDR1 MNHNS and CDR2 SASEGT. The CDR3 nucleotides are TGTGCCAGCAGTGACGGATCGCCCCAGCATTTT. This sequence encodes CASSDGSPQHF.

This clonotype occurred many times. The rearrangement joins TRBV30 to TRBJ1-4; D is ambiguous. V lost 0 bases and J 8 bases, leaving 7 bases between the germline ends. CDR1 is GTSNPN and CDR2 is SVGIG in the germline V gene (reference sequence). CDR3 size: 12 residues. CDR3 in amino acids: CAWSVPGEKLFF. Written as DNA, the CDR3 is TGTGCCTGGAGTGTACCGGGGGAAAAACTGTTTTTT.

V and J are TRBV20-1 and TRBJ2-3; D unresolved. The germline V gene encodes CDR1 DFQATT and CDR2 SNEGSKA (reference sequence). V shed 2 bases and J shed 1 base, with 10 bases lying between them. The CDR3 sequence is 14 residues long. The CDR3 protein is CSARPLAGTDTQYF. The CDR3 region has the DNA TGCAGTGCTAGACCTTTGGCGGGCACAGATACGCAGTATTTT.

This chain connects TRBV6-5 to TRBJ2-7; 7 nucleotides align to TRBD2. Germline lookup yields CDR1 MNHEY and CDR2 SVGAGI. V was clipped by 2 bases and J by 5 bases; unmatched bases: 12. The CDR3 covers 16 residues. CDR3 protein: CASSYDPGLGTDEQYF. The CDR3 coding sequence is TGTGCCAGCAGTTACGATCCAGGACTAGGCACGGACGAGCAGTACTTC.

This clonotype was found many times. The chain has TRBV6-1 and TRBJ2-1; 12 bases are shared with TRBD2. This CDR3 is 17 amino acids long. V lost 0 bases and J lost 6; bases outside the gene matches: 6. Per the germline V gene, CDR1 is MNHNS and CDR2 is SASEGT. CDR3 in amino acids: CASSEALRLAGVNEQFF. The CDR3 region has the DNA TGTGCCAGCAGTGAAGCGCTTCGACTAGCGGGAGTCAATGAGCAGTTCTTC.

This clonotype was observed at least ten times. CDR3 DNA: TGTGCCAGCAGTGACTCACCGGGAAGCACAGATACGCAGTATTTT. Protein: CASSDSPGSTDTQYF. The chain joins TRBV6-4 to TRBJ2-3; D is perhaps TRBD2 (5 bases). This CDR3 comprises 15 residues. Between the trimmed V and J ends, which lost 0 bases and 0 bases, there was a span of 7 bases. Germline-derived CDR1 and CDR2 are MRHNA and SNTAGT.

V gene TRBV7-9 combines with J gene TRBJ2-1, with 11 bases lining up with TRBD2. This CDR3 has 22 residues. CDR1 is SEHNR, CDR2 FQNEAQ, per germline (reference sequence). Germline trimming cut 5 bases from V and 3 bases from J; bases unmatched to any gene: 24. The CDR3 loop reads CASSALEGFSVAGGPDYNEQFF. In DNA, the CDR3 is TGTGCCAGCAGCGCACTGGAAGGCTTTTCGGTAGCGGGAGGGCCGGACTACAATGAGCAGTTCTTC.

J is TRBJ2-1 and V is TRBV11-2, with TRBD2 identical over 13 bases. Germline CDR1 reads SGHAT; CDR2 reads FQNNGV. The CDR3 totals 14 residues. J gave up 9 bases and V 4 bases, and 3 bases lay outside the gene matches. CDR3 protein: CASSSGLAGIEQFF. For the CDR3, the DNA is TGTGCCAGCAGCTCGGGACTAGCGGGAATTGAGCAGTTCTTC.

A few counts support this clonotype. The V and J genes are TRBV4-1 and TRBJ2-1; weak D call: TRBD2 (5 bases). The CDR3 totals 15 residues. Trimming pared 9 bases from V and 1 base from J, leaving 16 bases between. Germline values: CDR1 MGHRA, CDR2 YSYEKL. CDR3 nucleotide sequence: TGCGCCAGTCGAAGGTGGGAGCGGTCCTACAATGAGCAGTTCTTC. Translated: CASRRWERSYNEQFF.

The V call is TRBV7-2, the J call TRBJ1-2; a possible D gene is TRBD1 (5 bases). V was cut by 0 bases and J by 4 bases, with 12 bases left in between. Germline values: CDR1 SGHTA, CDR2 FQGNSA. The CDR3 sequence is 15 residues long. The CDR3 reads CASSLADRDFYGYTF. CDR3 DNA: TGTGCCAGCAGCTTAGCCGACAGAGACTTCTATGGCTACACCTTC.

At least ten counts were recorded for this clonotype. The chain joins TRBV12-3 or TRBV12-4 to TRBJ1-5; 10 bases match TRBD1. The CDR3 covers 18 residues. J was trimmed by 1 base and V by 4 bases; bases with no gene match: 10. The CDR3 bases are TGTGCCAGCAGTTCCCGGGACAGGGGTTGGGGGAGCAATCAGCCCCAGCATTTT. This translates into CASSSRDRGWGSNQPQHF.